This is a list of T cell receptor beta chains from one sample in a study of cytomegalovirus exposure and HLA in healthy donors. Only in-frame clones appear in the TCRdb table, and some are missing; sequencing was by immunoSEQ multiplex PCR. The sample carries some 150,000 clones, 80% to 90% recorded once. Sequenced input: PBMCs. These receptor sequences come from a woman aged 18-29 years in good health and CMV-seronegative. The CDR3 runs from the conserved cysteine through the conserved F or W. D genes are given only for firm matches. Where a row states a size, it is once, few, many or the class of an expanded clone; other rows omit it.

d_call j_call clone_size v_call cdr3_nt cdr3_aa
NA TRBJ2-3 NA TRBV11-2 TGTGCCAGCACCCCGAGGGATACGCAGTATTTT CASTPRDTQYF
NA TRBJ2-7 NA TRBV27 TGTGCCAGCAGTTTCAGGGGCGGGGGCCTCGTCGAGCAGTACTTC CASSFRGGGLVEQYF
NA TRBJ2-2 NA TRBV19 TGTGCCAGTAGTATATCCGGGTCGTCCCAGTACACCGGGGAGCTGTTTTTT CASSISGSSQYTGELFF
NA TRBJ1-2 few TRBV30 TGTGCCTGGAGTATGGACAGCAACTATGGCTACACCTTC CAWSMDSNYGYTF
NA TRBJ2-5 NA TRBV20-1 TGCAGTCTAGCGAAGAAAGAGACCCAGTACTTC CSLAKKETQYF
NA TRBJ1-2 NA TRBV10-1 TGCGCCGCCGGGGAGGCCCATCGCTATGGCTACACCTTC CAAGEAHRYGYTF
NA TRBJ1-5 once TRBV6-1 TGTGCCAGCAGTGAAAGGCCAGGGGATGGCAATCAGCCCCAGCATTTT CASSERPGDGNQPQHF
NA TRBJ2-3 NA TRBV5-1 TGCGCCAGCAGCTTCTACGTAGATACGCAGTATTTT CASSFYVDTQYF
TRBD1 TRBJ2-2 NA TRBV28 TGTGCCAGCAGATATTTGGACAGGGAGGCCGGGGAGCTGTTTTTT CASRYLDREAGELFF
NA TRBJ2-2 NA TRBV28 TGTGCCAGCAGTAGCGGTGGTAACACCGGGGAGCTGTTTTTT CASSSGGNTGELFF
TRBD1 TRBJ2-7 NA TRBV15 TGTGCCACCAGCAGAATTGACAGGGGTTACGAGCAGTACTTC CATSRIDRGYEQYF